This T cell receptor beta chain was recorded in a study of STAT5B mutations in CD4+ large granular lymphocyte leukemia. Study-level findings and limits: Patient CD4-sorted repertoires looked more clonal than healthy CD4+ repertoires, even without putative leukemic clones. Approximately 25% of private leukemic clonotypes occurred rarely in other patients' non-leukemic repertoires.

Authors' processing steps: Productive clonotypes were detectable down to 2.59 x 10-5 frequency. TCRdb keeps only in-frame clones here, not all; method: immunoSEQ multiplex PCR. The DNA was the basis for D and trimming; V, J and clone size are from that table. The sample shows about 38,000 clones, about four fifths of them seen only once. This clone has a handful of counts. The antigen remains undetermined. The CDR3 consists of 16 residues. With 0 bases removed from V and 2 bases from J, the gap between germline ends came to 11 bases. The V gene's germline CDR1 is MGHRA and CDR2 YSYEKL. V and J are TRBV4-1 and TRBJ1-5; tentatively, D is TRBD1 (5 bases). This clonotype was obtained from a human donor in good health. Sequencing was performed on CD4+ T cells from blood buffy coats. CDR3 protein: CASSQESQGGNQPQHF. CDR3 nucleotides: TGCGCCAGCAGCCAAGAGAGCCAGGGAGGCAATCAGCCCCAGCATTTT.